This T cell receptor (beta chain) was recorded in a study of T cells after yellow fever vaccination. At the level of the study: Libraries from low-cell-number fractions were prepared with the SMART-Seq v4 Ultra Low Input RNA kit. Points from the study as a whole: At less than 97% for CD4 and just over 85% for CD8, most primary-vaccination clones showed up again after the booster.

UMIs were added to TCR cDNA along with a universal primer site when it was made by 5'RACE template switching. A single record per CDR3 protein comes from TCRdb applying MiXCR to the 5' RACE reads. Of over 300,000 distinct CDR3 sequences in the sample, around 7% were seen once. On this clonotype: Its matching antigen is unknown.

This CDR3 has 15 residues. Trimming took 4 bases from V and 0 from J, leaving 10 bases between them. Germline CDR1 reads LGHDT; CDR2 reads YNNKEL (reference sequence). This receptor was identified in a man aged 18 to 29 who received the YFV17D yellow fever vaccine. The rearrangement uses TRBV3-1 and TRBJ2-4, with D unclear. The sample consisted of PBMCs, taken about 49 days after the first yellow fever vaccination. The CDR3 region has the DNA TGTGCCAGCAGCCCGGTACCAATAGCCAAAAACATTCAGTACTTC. Amino acid sequence: CASSPVPIAKNIQYF.